This passage covers 11 T cell receptor beta chains from one sample sequenced in a study of T cells in women clearing cervical HPV infection. Profiled with immunoSEQ multiplex PCR; TCRdb holds only in-frame clones, not every one. The table for this sample gives 20,000 to 25,000 clones. The specimen sequenced was blood buffy coat. These receptors all come from a woman aged 18-70 years with a cervical HPV16 infection that either progressed to CIN3+ or cleared (not recorded which).

Turning to this clone: Coverage ceases 3 residues before the CDR3 finishes, and the germline J gene fills in the end. This sample includes further DNA sequences coding for the same CDR3. This chain uses TRBV18 with TRBJ1-3; 11 bases map to TRBD1. Trimming cost V 2 bases and J 0 bases; bases outside gene matches: 6. Per the germline V gene, CDR1 is KGHSH and CDR2 is LQKENI. This CDR3 is 18 amino acids long. The CDR3 reads CASSPRTGGPSSGNTIYF. Incomplete CDR3 DNA: TGTGCCAGCTCACCAAGGACAGGGGGCCCGAGCTCTGGAAACACC.

Regarding this clone: The CDR3 end falls 3 residues outside the read, so it is completed with the germline J gene. The rearrangement links TRBV29-1 to TRBJ2-7, with 12 bases that match TRBD1. The CDR3 consists of 13 residues. The V gene end was trimmed by 7 bases and the J gene end by 4 bases; junction bases not matched to a gene: 5. From germline, CDR1 is SQVTM and CDR2 ANQGSEA. The CDR3: CSASGQGAYEQYF. The covered CDR3 bases are TGCAGCGCCTCGGGACAGGGGGCGTACGAG.

Note on this clone: The CDR3 end falls 3 residues outside the read, so it is completed with the germline J gene. The gene calls are TRBV18 and TRBJ2-1; a possible D gene is TRBD1 (5 bases). Looked up from germline, CDR1 is KGHSH and CDR2 is LQKENI. The CDR3 is 16 amino acids. The germline V and J ends were trimmed by 0 bases and 7 bases, with 16 bases remaining between them. CDR3 sequence reads: CASSPPSAGLENEQFF. The CDR3 bases that were read are TGTGCCAGCTCACCACCGTCTGCAGGGCTGGAAAATGAG.

CDR3 DNA, as far as it was read: TGTGCCAGCAGCGTAAGGAGCACAGATACG. Amino acid sequence: CASSVRSTDT. In full, the CDR3 is CASSVRSTDTQYF. J is TRBJ2-3 and V is TRBV9, with D unclear. The sequence runs out 3 residues before the end of the CDR3; the remainder is reconstructed from the germline J gene. V was pared by 1 base and J by 0 bases, with 3 bases between. Germline CDR1 SGDLS, CDR2 YYNGEE. The CDR3 sequence is 13 residues long.

With respect to this clone: The CDR3 extends 3 residues past the end of the read, so its final part is completed from the germline J gene. The chain links TRBV4-2 to TRBJ1-2; 7 bases line up with TRBD1. This CDR3 comprises 16 residues. V gave up 0 bases and J gave up 7 bases; unmatched junction bases: 11. CDR1 LGHNA and CDR2 YNFKEQ come from the germline V gene. Partial CDR3 DNA: TGTGCCAGCAGCCAAGATATTGACAGGGTTACGCGTGGC. The encoded protein is CASSQDIDRVTRG. The whole CDR3 protein reads CASSQDIDRVTRGYTF.

For this clone: The DNA ends 3 residues before the CDR3 does, and the rest of the CDR3 is filled in from the germline J gene. The V call is TRBV5-4, the J call TRBJ2-7; D may be TRBD1 (5 bases). Trimming took 0 bases from V and 6 from J, leaving 16 bases between them. The length of the CDR3 is 15 residues. Looked up from germline, CDR1 is SGHNT and CDR2 is YYREEE (reference sequence). CDR3 protein: CASSLESVQVSEQYF. The covered CDR3 bases are TGTGCCAGCAGCTTGGAGAGCGTACAGGTAAGCGAG.

Notes on this clone: The read terminates 3 residues ahead of where the CDR3 ends, so the germline J gene completes it. V and J are TRBV2 and TRBJ1-5, with TRBD1 matching over 7 bases. The CDR3 contains 15 residues. V shed 5 bases and J 6 bases; nucleotides not matched to a gene: 10. The V gene's germline CDR1 is SNHLY and CDR2 FYNNEI. The sequenced CDR3 bases are TGTGCCAGCAGTCCTGAGCAGGGGGAGGGTCAGCCC. Translation gives CASSPEQGEGQP. The whole CDR3 region reads CASSPEQGEGQPQHF. Variable domain in full (rest from reference TRBV2 and TRBJ1-5): EPEVTQTPSHQVTQMGQEVILRCVPISNHLYFYWYRQILGQKVEFLVSFYNNEISEKSEIFDDQFSVERPDGSNFTLKIRSTKLEDSAMYFCASSPEQGEGQPQHFGDGTRLSIL.

With respect to this clone: The read terminates 3 residues ahead of where the CDR3 ends, so the germline J gene completes it. V usage is TRBV18 and J usage is TRBJ1-5; D uncertain. The CDR3 extends over 15 amino acids. V was clipped by 3 bases and J by 4 bases, with 13 bases between them. CDR1 and CDR2 from the germline V gene are KGHSH and LQKENI. The sequenced part of the CDR3 DNA is TGTGCCAGCTCACCTCCGGGTACGGGTAATCAGCCC. Encoded protein: CASSPPGTGNQP. The whole CDR3 sequence reads CASSPPGTGNQPQHF. The variable domain in full, with the rest retrieved from reference TRBV18 and TRBJ1-5, is NAGVMQNPRHLVRRRGQEARLRCSPMKGHSHVYWYRQLPEEGLKFMVYLQKENIIDESGMPKERFSAEFPKEGPSILRIQQVVRGDSAAYFCASSPPGTGNQPQHFGDGTRLSIL.

A remark on this clone: The observed sequence ends 3 residues before the CDR3 terminus, with the missing tail filled in from the germline J gene. V is TRBV11-2 and J is TRBJ2-1; no reliable D call. This CDR3 has 14 residues. V shed 5 bases and J shed 6 bases, with 14 bases lying between them. Germline V gene sequence: CDR1 SGHAT, CDR2 FQNNGV. The chain's CDR3 is CASSRGGPANEQFF. The CDR3 DNA, read in part, is TGTGCCAGCAGCCGCGGCGGCCCCGCCAATGAG.

Turning to this clone: The read terminates 3 residues before the CDR3 end, so the remaining end is supplied by the germline J gene. The sample contains more than one DNA sequence encoding this CDR3. This chain links TRBV18 with TRBJ2-7, with 7 positions matching TRBD2. Looked up from germline, CDR1 is KGHSH and CDR2 is LQKENI. V lost 6 bases, J lost 0 bases, and 11 bases stayed unmatched. This CDR3 contains 16 residues. The DNA read from the CDR3 is TGTGCCAGCTCCCCCCCGTCCGGGGGGAGCTCCTACGAG. Protein: CASSPPSGGSSYE. The whole CDR3 is CASSPPSGGSSYEQYF. Filled out from reference TRBV18 and TRBJ2-7, the complete variable domain reads NAGVMQNPRHLVRRRGQEARLRCSPMKGHSHVYWYRQLPEEGLKFMVYLQKENIIDESGMPKERFSAEFPKEGPSILRIQQVVRGDSAAYFCASSPPSGGSSYEQYFGPGTRLTVT.

Here the CDR3 reads CASTPRWQYTEAFF. The sequenced part of the CDR3 DNA is TGTGCCAGCACCCCTCGTTGGCAGTACACTGAA. This sequence joins TRBV2 and TRBJ1-1, with D uncertain. With the read ending 3 residues before the CDR3 end, the germline J gene is used to fill in that end. Germline-derived CDR1 and CDR2 are SNHLY and FYNNEI. The CDR3 spans 14 residues. V shed 7 bases and J shed 3 bases, with 15 bases lying between them.